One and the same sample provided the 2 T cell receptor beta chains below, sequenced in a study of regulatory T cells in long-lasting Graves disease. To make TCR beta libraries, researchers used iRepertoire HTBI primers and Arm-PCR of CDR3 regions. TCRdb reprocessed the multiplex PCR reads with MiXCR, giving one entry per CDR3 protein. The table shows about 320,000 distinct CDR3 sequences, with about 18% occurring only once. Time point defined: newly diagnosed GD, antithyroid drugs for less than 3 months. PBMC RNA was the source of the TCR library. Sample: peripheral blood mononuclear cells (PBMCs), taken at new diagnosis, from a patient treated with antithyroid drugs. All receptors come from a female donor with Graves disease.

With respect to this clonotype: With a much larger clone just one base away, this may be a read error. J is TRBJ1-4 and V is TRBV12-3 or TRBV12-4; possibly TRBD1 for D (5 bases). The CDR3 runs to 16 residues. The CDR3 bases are TGTACCAGCAGTCTGGGTGAGGGGTGGGCTAATGAAAAACTGTTTTTT. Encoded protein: CTSSLGEGWANEKLFF.

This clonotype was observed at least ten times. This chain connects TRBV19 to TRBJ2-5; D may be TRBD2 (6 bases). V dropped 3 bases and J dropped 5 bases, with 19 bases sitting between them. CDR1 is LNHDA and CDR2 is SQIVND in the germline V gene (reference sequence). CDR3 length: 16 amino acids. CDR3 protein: CASSMFSGDPPETQYF. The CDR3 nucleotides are TGTGCCAGTAGTATGTTTAGCGGAGACCCCCCGGAGACCCAGTACTTC. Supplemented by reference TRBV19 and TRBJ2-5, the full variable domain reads DGGITQSPKYLFRKEGQNVTLSCEQNLNHDAMYWYRQDPGQGLRLIYYSQIVNDFQKGDIAEGYSVSREKKESFPLTVTSAQKNPTAFYLCASSMFSGDPPETQYFGPGTRLLVL.